The T cell receptor (beta chain) described here comes from a study of a mutant IDH1 vaccine in newly diagnosed glioma. Study context: With temozolomide cycles, or 4-6 weeks after radiotherapy alone, vaccination was started. Pretreatment consisted of radiotherapy, temozolomide, or both, with most receiving both. V12 corresponded to week 35 and V13 to week 47.

Time point denoted: week 47, end of study. The study gave 300 ug of mutant IDH1 20-mer peptide per vaccine dose, with topical imiquimod. The donors' diagnosis was new WHO grade 3 or 4 astrocytoma that was IDH1-mutant and ATRX-lost. Some clones are missing from TCRdb's copy, which holds only in-frame ones; the method was immunoSEQ multiplex PCR. The sample shows some 12,000 clones, 81% of them seen only once. A word on this clone: Its antigen is currently unknown.

V was clipped by 6 bases and J by 4 bases; unmatched bases: 12. Germline loops: CDR1 MNHEY, CDR2 SMNVEV (reference sequence). The CDR3 covers 16 residues. The sequence derives from a man aged 25-40 years with glioma. The sample in question was PBMCs, obtained from a glioma patient whose treatment included an IDH1 peptide vaccine. This chain joins TRBV27 and TRBJ2-7, with 10 positions matching TRBD1. The chain's CDR3 is CASSFGTGDFIYEQYF. The CDR3 bases are TGTGCCAGCAGCTTTGGGACAGGGGATTTTATTTACGAGCAGTACTTC.